Listed here is a single TCR beta chain. Clones were sequenced by immunoSEQ multiplex PCR, and TCRdb holds only the in-frame ones, with some missing. The table lists about 95,000 clones, about 87% of them singletons, with 17% in the top ten. This CDR3 spans 14 amino acids. The V gene's germline CDR1 is KGHSH and CDR2 LQKENI. J was trimmed by 3 bases and V by 3 bases; bases with no gene match: 3. The data originate from a study of blood T cell repertoires in COVID-19. The chain links TRBV18 to TRBJ2-7; TRBD1 matches 9 bases. Sample: peripheral blood. The TCR was taken from a human donor in a cohort sampled during active COVID-19. The CDR3 here is CASSPGQGNYEQYF. CDR3 bases: TGTGCCAGCTCACCGGGACAGGGAAACTACGAGCAGTACTTC.